The 10 T cell receptor beta chains listed next were all sequenced from one sample in a study of CD8 T cells in ankylosing spondylitis. Broader study findings: Seemingly characteristic of ankylosing spondylitis blood was a TCR beta motif consisting of eight highly homologous variants.

Each CDR3 protein gets one entry after TCRdb re-called the 5' RACE reads with MiXCR. The table lists 450,000 to 550,000 distinct CDR3 sequences, approximately 5% of them singletons. These receptors are not linked to any known antigen. Input material: blood, either unsorted or a sorted T cell fraction (not recorded which). Source of these receptors: a male donor with ankylosing spondylitis.

This clonotype was counted between two and nine times. This chain joins TRBV7-9 and TRBJ2-2, with 9 bases lining up with TRBD2. CDR1 SEHNR and CDR2 FQNEAQ come from the germline V gene (reference sequence). Losses at the gene ends were 11 bases for V and 4 bases for J; bases not matched to a gene: 2. The CDR3 extends over 12 amino acids. CDR3 sequence: CAGLATTGELFF. CDR3 coding DNA: TGTGCCGGACTAGCGACCACCGGGGAGCTGTTTTTT. The full variable domain, its missing parts supplied by reference TRBV7-9 and TRBJ2-2, is DTGVSQNPRHKITKRGQNVTFRCDPISEHNRLYWYRQTLGQGPEFLTYFQNEAQLEKSRLLSDRFSAERPKGSFSTLEIQRTEQGDSAMYLCAGLATTGELFFGEGSRLTVL.

This sequence joins TRBV4-2 and TRBJ2-1, with 7 bases that match TRBD2. Per germline, CDR1 LGHNA and CDR2 YNFKEQ. This CDR3 spans 19 amino acids. Losses at the gene ends were 6 bases for V and 0 bases for J; bases not matched to a gene: 17. The CDR3 loop reads CASRGLGGGNASSYNEQFF. CDR3 coding DNA: TGTGCCAGCAGGGGCTTGGGGGGAGGGAACGCCAGCTCCTACAATGAGCAGTTCTTC.

As for this clonotype: Since a much larger clone is just one base distant, this may be a read error. The chain recombines TRBV20-1 with TRBJ1-1; 7 positions match TRBD1. CDR1 and CDR2 (germline): DFQATT, SNEGSKA (reference sequence). There are 13 residues in the CDR3. CDR3 sequence: CSVPGGSNTEVFF. The CDR3 DNA follows: TGCAGTGTGCCAGGGGGATCTAACACTGAAGTTTTCTTT.

This clonotype has a handful of counts. The chain is built from TRBV5-1 and TRBJ2-3, with 7 bases fitting TRBD2. Germline V gives CDR1 SGHRS, CDR2 YFSETQ. Losses at the gene ends were 4 bases for V and 2 bases for J; bases not matched to a gene: 7. The length of the CDR3 is 15 residues. This CDR3 reads CASSRLAGVTDTQYF. The CDR3 bases are TGCGCCAGCAGCCGGCTCGCGGGGGTCACAGATACGCAGTATTTT.

This clonotype has ten or more counts. V gene TRBV20-1 combines with J gene TRBJ2-7; 11 bases map to TRBD1. The V gene end was trimmed by 0 bases and the J gene end by 3 bases; junction bases not matched to a gene: 7. CDR1 and CDR2 (germline): DFQATT, SNEGSKA (reference sequence). The CDR3 consists of 16 residues. The CDR3 reads CSAREEDRGQVYEQYF. CDR3 coding DNA: TGCAGTGCTAGAGAGGAGGACAGGGGGCAGGTCTACGAGCAGTACTTC.

In its sample, this clonotype was seen a few times. The V and J genes are TRBV14 and TRBJ1-1, with D possibly TRBD1 on 6 matching bases. V was clipped by 1 base and J by 6 bases, with 15 bases between them. CDR1 SGHDN and CDR2 FVKESK come from the germline V gene. The CDR3 has 15 amino acids. In DNA, the CDR3 is TGTGCCAGCAGCCAAGGGGGGGGGGCTCTCTCTGAAGCTTTCTTT. Protein: CASSQGGGALSEAFF.

This clonotype was detected ten times or more. For the CDR3, the DNA is TGCGCCAGCAGCTTGGCCGGTCACCCGTACACAGATACGCAGTATTTT. Translating gives CASSLAGHPYTDTQYF. V gene TRBV5-1 combines with J gene TRBJ2-3; the D is unclear. The CDR3 runs 16 residues. CDR1 SGHRS and CDR2 YFSETQ come from the germline V gene. The V end was cut by 0 bases, the J end by 2 bases, with 13 bases between.

This clonotype has a count of ten or more. The chain is built from TRBV5-5 and TRBJ1-6; no definite D call. The V end was cut by 0 bases, the J end by 6 bases, with 10 bases between. Germline V CDR1 and CDR2: SGHKS, YYEKEE (reference sequence). The CDR3 length is 15 residues. The DNA of the CDR3 is TGTGCCAGCAGCTTGGAAGAGGTCTTTAATTCACCCCTCCACTTT. It codes for CASSLEEVFNSPLHF.

This clonotype was seen repeatedly, ten times or more. This chain links TRBV9 with TRBJ2-1; tentative D call: TRBD1 (5 bases). CDR1 and CDR2 (germline): SGDLS, YYNGEE. V was cut by 0 bases and J by 7 bases, with 14 bases left in between. This CDR3 is 15 amino acids long. The CDR3 bases are TGTGCCAGCAGCGTAGCCAGGGCGGCGGTTAATGAGCAGTTCTTC. This gives the protein CASSVARAAVNEQFF.

This clonotype was counted ten times or more. The genes are TRBV28 and TRBJ2-7; D gene uncertain. The germline V gene has CDR1 MDHEN and CDR2 SYDVKM. V dropped 6 bases and J dropped 0 bases, with 15 bases sitting between them. This CDR3 has 15 residues. The CDR3 protein is CASRTQTEASYEQYF. The CDR3 DNA follows: TGTGCCAGCAGGACTCAGACGGAAGCCTCCTACGAGCAGTACTTC.